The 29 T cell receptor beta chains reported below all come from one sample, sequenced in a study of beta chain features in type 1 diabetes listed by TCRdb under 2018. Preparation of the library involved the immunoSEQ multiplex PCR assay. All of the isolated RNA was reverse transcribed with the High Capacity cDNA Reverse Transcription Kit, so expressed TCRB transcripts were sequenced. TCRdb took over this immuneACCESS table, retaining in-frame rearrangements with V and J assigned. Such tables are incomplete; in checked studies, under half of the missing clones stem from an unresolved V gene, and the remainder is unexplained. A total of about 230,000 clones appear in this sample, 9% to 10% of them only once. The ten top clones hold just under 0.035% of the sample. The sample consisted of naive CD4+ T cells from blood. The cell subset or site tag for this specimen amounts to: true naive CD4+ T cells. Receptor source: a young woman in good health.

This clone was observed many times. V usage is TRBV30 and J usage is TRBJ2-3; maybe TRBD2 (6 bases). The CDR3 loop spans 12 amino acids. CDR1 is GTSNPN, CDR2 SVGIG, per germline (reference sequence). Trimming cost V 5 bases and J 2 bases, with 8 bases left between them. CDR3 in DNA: TGTGCCTGGCGGGAGTACACAGATACGCAGTATTTT. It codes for CAWREYTDTQYF.

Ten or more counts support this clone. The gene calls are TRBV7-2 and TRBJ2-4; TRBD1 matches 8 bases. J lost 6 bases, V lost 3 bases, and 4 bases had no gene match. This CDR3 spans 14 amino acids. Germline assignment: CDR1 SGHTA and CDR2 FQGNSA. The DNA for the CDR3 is TGTGCCAGCAGCTTGTACAGGGGGGCAAACATTCAGTACTTC. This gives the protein CASSLYRGANIQYF.

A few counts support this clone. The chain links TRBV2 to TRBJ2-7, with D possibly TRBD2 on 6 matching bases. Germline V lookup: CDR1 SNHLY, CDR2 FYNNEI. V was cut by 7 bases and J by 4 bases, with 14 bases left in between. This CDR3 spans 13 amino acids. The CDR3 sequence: CASNRGWQYEQYF. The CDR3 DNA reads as TGTGCCAGCAACCGGGGGTGGCAGTACGAGCAGTACTTC.

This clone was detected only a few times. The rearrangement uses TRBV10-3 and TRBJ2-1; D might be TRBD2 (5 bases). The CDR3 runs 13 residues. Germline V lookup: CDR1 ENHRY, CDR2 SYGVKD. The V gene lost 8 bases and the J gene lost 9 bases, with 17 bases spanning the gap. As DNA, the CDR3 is TGTGCCATCCTTGCGGGCCGTACCTTTGAGCAGTTCTTC. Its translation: CAILAGRTFEQFF.

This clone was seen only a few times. The CDR3 DNA reads TGTGCCTGGACTCATAGGGGCCTTGGAAACACCATATATTTT. It yields the protein CAWTHRGLGNTIYF. The chain couples TRBV30 to TRBJ1-3; possible D gene TRBD1, 5 bases. Trimming took off 4 bases at V and 3 bases at J, with 13 bases between the two ends. The CDR3 runs 14 residues. CDR1 is GTSNPN, CDR2 SVGIG, per germline (reference sequence).

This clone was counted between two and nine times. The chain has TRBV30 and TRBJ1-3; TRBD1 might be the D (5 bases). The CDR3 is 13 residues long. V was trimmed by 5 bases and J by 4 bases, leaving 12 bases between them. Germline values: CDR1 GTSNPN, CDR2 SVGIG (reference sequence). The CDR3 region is CAWDHDRGNTIYF. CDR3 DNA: TGTGCCTGGGATCATGACAGAGGAAACACCATATATTTT. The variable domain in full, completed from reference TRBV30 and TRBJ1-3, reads SQTIHQWPATLVQPVGSPLSLECTVEGTSNPNLYWYRQAAGRGLQLLFYSVGIGQISSEVPQNLSASRPQDRQFILSSKKLLLSDSGFYLCAWDHDRGNTIYFGEGSWLTVV.

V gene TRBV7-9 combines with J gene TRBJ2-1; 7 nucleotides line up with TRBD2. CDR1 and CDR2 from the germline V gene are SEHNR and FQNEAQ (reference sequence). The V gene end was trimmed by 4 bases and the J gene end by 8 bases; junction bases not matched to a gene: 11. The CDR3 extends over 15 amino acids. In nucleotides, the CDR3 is TGTGCCAGCAGCTATGGGAGGACTAGTTCCTATGAGCAGTTCTTC. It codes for CASSYGRTSSYEQFF.

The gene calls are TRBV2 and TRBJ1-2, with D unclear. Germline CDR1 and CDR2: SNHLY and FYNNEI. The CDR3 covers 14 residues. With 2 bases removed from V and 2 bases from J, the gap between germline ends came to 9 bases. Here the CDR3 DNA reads TGTGCCAGCAGTGAACTGGCAGGCAACTATGGCTACACCTTC. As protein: CASSELAGNYGYTF.

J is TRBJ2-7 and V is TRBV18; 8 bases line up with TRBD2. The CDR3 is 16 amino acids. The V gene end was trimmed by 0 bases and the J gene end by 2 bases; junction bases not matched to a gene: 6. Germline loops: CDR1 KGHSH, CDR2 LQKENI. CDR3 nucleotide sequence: TGTGCCAGCTCACCACCGATTGCGGGAGGTACCTACGAGCAGTACTTC. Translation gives CASSPPIAGGTYEQYF.

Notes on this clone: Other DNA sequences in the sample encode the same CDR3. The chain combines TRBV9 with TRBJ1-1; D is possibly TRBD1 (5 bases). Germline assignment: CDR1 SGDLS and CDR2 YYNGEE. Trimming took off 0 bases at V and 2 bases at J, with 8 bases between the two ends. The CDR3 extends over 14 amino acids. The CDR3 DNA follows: TGTGCCAGCAGCGTAGCTGGACAAAACACTGAAGCTTTCTTT. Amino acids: CASSVAGQNTEAFF.

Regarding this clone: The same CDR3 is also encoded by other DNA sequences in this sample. This CDR3 is CASSLGGANYGYTF. CDR3 nucleotide sequence: TGTGCCAGCAGTTTAGGGGGCGCAAACTATGGCTACACCTTC. The V gene is TRBV28, the J gene TRBJ1-2, with D perhaps TRBD1 (6 bases). CDR1 and CDR2 (germline): MDHEN, SYDVKM. The V end was cut by 2 bases, the J end by 2 bases, with 9 bases between. This CDR3 has 14 residues.

CDR3 DNA: TGTGCCAGCAGCCCAGTCCGGGGGGAGCAGTACTTC. Its translation: CASSPVRGEQYF. This chain uses TRBV7-2 with TRBJ2-7, with D possibly matching TRBD2 (6 bases). From germline, CDR1 is SGHTA and CDR2 FQGNSA. The germline V and J ends were trimmed by 5 bases and 7 bases, with 12 bases remaining between them. The CDR3 has 12 residues.

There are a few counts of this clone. The CDR3 DNA sequence: TGCGCCAGCAGCCCCGACAGGGCTAGTAGCTATGGCTACACCTTC. The encoded protein is CASSPDRASSYGYTF. The rearrangement links TRBV5-1 to TRBJ1-2; TRBD1 matches at 7 bases. CDR1 SGHRS and CDR2 YFSETQ come from the germline V gene. The V and J ends lost 4 bases and 4 bases, in that order; junction bases with no gene match: 10. The CDR3 is 15 amino acids.

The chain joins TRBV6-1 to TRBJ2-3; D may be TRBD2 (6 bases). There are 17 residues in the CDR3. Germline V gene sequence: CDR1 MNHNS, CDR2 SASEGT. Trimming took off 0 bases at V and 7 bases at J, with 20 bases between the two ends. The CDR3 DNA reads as TGTGCCAGCAGTGAAGCCGGAGGGCCCAAGCTCCAATATACGCAGTATTTT. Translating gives CASSEAGGPKLQYTQYF.

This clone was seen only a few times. This chain's CDR3 is CASSPDRGSGSVQYF. The CDR3 region has the DNA TGTGCCAGCTCACCAGACAGGGGGTCTGGTAGCGTGCAGTACTTC. This chain joins TRBV18 and TRBJ2-7; TRBD1 matches 9 bases. Per germline, CDR1 KGHSH and CDR2 LQKENI. J was trimmed by 9 bases and V by 2 bases; bases with no gene match: 11. This CDR3 is built from 15 residues.

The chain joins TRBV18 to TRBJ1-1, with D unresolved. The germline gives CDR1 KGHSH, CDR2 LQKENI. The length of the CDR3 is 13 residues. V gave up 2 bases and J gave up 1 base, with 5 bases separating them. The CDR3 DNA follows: TGTGCCAGCTCACCAACCAGGAACACTGAAGCTTTCTTT. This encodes CASSPTRNTEAFF.

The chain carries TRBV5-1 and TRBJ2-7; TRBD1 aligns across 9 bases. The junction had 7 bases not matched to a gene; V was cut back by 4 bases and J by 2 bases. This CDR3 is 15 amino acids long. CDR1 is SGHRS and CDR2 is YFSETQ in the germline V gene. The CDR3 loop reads CASSPRTGATYEQYF. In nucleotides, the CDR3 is TGCGCCAGCAGCCCTCGGACAGGGGCAACCTACGAGCAGTACTTC.

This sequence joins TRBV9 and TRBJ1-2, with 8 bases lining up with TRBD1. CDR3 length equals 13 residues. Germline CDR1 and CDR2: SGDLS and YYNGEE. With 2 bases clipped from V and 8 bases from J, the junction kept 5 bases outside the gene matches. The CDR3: CASSVYRGEGYTF. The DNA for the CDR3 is TGTGCCAGCAGCGTCTACAGGGGGGAAGGCTACACCTTC.

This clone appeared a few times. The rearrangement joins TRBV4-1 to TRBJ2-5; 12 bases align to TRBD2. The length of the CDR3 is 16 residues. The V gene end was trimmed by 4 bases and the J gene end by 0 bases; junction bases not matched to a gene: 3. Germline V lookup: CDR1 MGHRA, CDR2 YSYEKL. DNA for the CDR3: TGCGCCAGCAGCCCACTAGCGGGGGGTTACCAAGAGACCCAGTACTTC. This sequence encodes CASSPLAGGYQETQYF.

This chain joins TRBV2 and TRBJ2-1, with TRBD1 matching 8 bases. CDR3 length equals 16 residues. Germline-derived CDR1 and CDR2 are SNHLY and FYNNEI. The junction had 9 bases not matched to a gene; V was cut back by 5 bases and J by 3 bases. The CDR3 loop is CASSPTRQGIYNEQFF. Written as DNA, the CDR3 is TGTGCCAGCAGTCCGACCCGACAGGGGATCTACAATGAGCAGTTCTTC.

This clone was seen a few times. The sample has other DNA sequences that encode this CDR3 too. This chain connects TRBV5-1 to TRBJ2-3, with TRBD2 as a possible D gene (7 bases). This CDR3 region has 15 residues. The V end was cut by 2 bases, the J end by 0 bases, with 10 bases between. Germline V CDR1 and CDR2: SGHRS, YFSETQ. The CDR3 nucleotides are TGCGCCAGCAGCTTTGGGGGGGCAAGCACAGATACGCAGTATTTT. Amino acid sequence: CASSFGGASTDTQYF.

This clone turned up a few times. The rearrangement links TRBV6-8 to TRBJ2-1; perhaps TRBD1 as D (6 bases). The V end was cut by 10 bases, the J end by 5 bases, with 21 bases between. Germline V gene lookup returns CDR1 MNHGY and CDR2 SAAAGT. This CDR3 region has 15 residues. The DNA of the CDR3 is TGTGCCACCTTCAGCGTGGACAGAGGAGACAATGAGCAGTTCTTC. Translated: CATFSVDRGDNEQFF.

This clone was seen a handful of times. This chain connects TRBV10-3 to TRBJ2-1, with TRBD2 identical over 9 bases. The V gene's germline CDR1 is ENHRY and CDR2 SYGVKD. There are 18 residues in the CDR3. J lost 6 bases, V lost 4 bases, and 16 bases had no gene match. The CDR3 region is CAISGAAQGLAIFNEQFF. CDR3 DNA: TGTGCCATCAGTGGTGCTGCACAGGGACTAGCCATCTTCAATGAGCAGTTCTTC.

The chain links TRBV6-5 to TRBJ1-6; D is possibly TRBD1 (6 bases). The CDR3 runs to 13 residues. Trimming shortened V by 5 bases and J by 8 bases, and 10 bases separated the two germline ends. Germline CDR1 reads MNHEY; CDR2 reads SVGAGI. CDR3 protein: CASSQGQHSPLHF. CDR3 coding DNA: TGTGCCAGCAGTCAGGGACAACATTCACCCCTCCACTTT.

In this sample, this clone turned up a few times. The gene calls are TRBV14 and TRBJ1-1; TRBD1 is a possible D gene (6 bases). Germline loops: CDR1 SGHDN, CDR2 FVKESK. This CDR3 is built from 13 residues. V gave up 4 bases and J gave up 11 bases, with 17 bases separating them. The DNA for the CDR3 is TGTGCCAGCAGCCCGCATGCGGGGGGGCAGGCTTTCTTT. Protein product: CASSPHAGGQAFF. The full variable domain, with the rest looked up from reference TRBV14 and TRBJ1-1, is EAGVTQFPSHSVIEKGQTVTLRCDPISGHDNLYWYRRVMGKEIKFLLHFVKESKQDESGMPNNRFLAERTGGTYSTLKVQPAELEDSGVYFCASSPHAGGQAFFGQGTRLTVV.

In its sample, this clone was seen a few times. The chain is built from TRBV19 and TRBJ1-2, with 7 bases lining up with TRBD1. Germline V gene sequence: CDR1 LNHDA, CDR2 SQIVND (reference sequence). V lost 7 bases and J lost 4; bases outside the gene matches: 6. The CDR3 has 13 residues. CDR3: CASTRTGSYGYTF. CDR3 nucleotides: TGTGCCAGTACCCGGACAGGTTCCTATGGCTACACCTTC.

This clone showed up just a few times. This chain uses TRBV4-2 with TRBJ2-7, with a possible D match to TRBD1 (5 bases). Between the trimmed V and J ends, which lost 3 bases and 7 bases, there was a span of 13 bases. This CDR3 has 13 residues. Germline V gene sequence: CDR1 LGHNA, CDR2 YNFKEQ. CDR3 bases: TGTGCCAGCAGCCATGATCAGGGTGGAGAGCAGTACTTC. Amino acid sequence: CASSHDQGGEQYF.

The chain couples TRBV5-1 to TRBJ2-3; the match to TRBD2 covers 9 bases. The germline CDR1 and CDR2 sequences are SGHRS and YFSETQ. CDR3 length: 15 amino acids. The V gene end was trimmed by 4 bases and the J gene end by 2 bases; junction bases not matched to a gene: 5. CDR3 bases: TGCGCCAGCAGCCTTAGCGGGAGTGTCACAGATACGCAGTATTTT. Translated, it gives CASSLSGSVTDTQYF.

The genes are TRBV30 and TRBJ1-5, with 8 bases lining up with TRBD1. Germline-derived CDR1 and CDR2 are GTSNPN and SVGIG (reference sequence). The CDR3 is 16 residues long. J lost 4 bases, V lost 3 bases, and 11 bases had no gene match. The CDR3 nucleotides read TGTGCCTGGAGAAGACAGGGGAGCAGGTTTAATCAGCCCCAGCATTTT. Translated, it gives CAWRRQGSRFNQPQHF.